The entry that follows covers one T cell receptor (beta chain) sequence. Its antigen is currently unknown. V was clipped by 2 bases and J by 1 base, with 3 bases between them. CDR3 length: 12 residues. Germline V gene sequence: CDR1 SGHKS, CDR2 YYEKEE (reference sequence). With 60 Vbeta and 13 Jbeta primers, the PCR was carried out. The method was immunoSEQ multiplex PCR; TCRdb's version includes in-frame clones alone and lacks a portion of them. This table has nearly 110,000 clones, roughly 75% appearing once. These data are taken from a study of cytomegalovirus exposure and HLA in healthy donors. Study observations and caveats: Most TCR sequences were rare, but some public TCRs occurred in many donors. From TCR beta sequences, most subjects' HLA-A and HLA-B alleles were reportedly predicted accurately.

The sample consisted of PBMCs. The chain links TRBV5-5 to TRBJ1-1; no clear D. The TCR sequence derives from a middle-aged man in good health and CMV-seronegative. The CDR3 sequence: CASSFRNTEAFF. CDR3 nucleotides: TGTGCCAGCAGCTTTAGGAACACTGAAGCTTTCTTT.